These T cell receptor beta chains were read from a single sample in a study of blood T cell repertoires in COVID-19. TCRdb keeps only in-frame clones here, not all; method: immunoSEQ multiplex PCR. The sample consists of about 150,000 clones, roughly 84% of them appearing once. Sequenced: peripheral blood. Receptor source: a human donor in a cohort sampled during active COVID-19. The CDR3 runs from the conserved cysteine through the conserved F or W.

J gene | V gene | CDR3 protein
TRBJ2-7 | TRBV6-6 | CASSYRPGYEQYF
TRBJ1-3 | TRBV2 | CASSERTVRLSGNTIYF
TRBJ1-2 | TRBV7-2 | CASRRTDVEGYTF
TRBJ1-2 | TRBV29-1 | CSAAQGQYGYTF
TRBJ2-3 | TRBV9 | CASSVLSGEDTQYF
TRBJ2-7 | TRBV13 | CASSLGNGLAGEQYF
TRBJ2-7 | TRBV5-1 | CASSPVASSYEQYF
TRBJ1-5 | TRBV7-2 | CASSPALGEQPQHF
TRBJ2-1 | TRBV6-5 | CASSTGTGVGEQFF
TRBJ1-4 | TRBV18 | CASSPPAMGGEKLFF
TRBJ1-1 | TRBV2 | CATQGLRRVNTEAFF
TRBJ2-2 | TRBV5-1 | CASSSRGPNTGELFF
TRBJ2-5 | TRBV7-7 | CASSFALQETQYF
TRBJ2-5 | TRBV2 | CASSGTSEETQYF
TRBJ1-2 | TRBV7-2 | CASSPDRVLNYGYTF
TRBJ1-6 | TRBV5-1 | CASSSDSDNSPLHF
TRBJ2-7 | TRBV9 | CASSVRGGAYEQYF
TRBJ2-5 | TRBV18 | CASSPAPRETQYF
TRBJ1-6 | TRBV4-3 | CASSHLNSPLHF
TRBJ2-3 | TRBV25-1 | CATLPSGSVDTQYF
TRBJ1-2 | TRBV5-1 | CASSWRTGGEGYTF
TRBJ2-3 | TRBV5-1 | CASSLGQSTDTQYF
TRBJ2-3 | TRBV5-6 | CASSLAGQGSTDTQYF
TRBJ2-1 | TRBV7-8 | CASSLAGGSRYNEQFF
TRBJ1-2 | TRBV19 | CASSVEVGRDSHGYTF
TRBJ1-2 | TRBV2 | CASSEAVLGDFGYTF
TRBJ2-3 | TRBV4-3 | CASSRGTSGNTDTQYF
TRBJ1-2 | TRBV5-4 | CASSPAGGNYGYTF
TRBJ1-1 | TRBV6-5 | CASSYQTGINTEAFF
TRBJ1-1 | TRBV7-8 | CASSSSGLGGTEAFF
TRBJ1-1 | TRBV5-1 | CAGEGPFNTEAFF
TRBJ1-3 | TRBV7-8 | CASSSQGSGNTIYF
TRBJ2-3 | TRBV6-1 | CASSELGAGTDTQYF
TRBJ1-2 | TRBV5-1 | CASSLIPGTGGNYGYTF
TRBJ1-1 | TRBV5-1 | CASSPRQGDNTEAFF
TRBJ2-3 | TRBV6-6 | CASSYGTGGRDTQYF
TRBJ2-1 | TRBV14 | CASSQLNLGLAGLDNEQFF
TRBJ2-1 | TRBV11-2 | CASSFLGSSYNEQFF
TRBJ1-2 | TRBV29-1 | CSTGGADGYTF
TRBJ2-2 | TRBV24-1 | CATTGGLAGELFF
TRBJ1-2 | TRBV4-3 | CASSRQGQGNYGYTF
TRBJ2-7 | TRBV3-1/TRBV3-2 | CASSQPDRDSEQYF
TRBJ1-5 | TRBV24-1 | CATSDSRGGNNQPQHF
TRBJ1-3 | TRBV7-2 | CASSLISNTIYF
TRBJ2-2 | TRBV24-1 | CATSDPQGQGARTGELFF
TRBJ2-1 | TRBV5-4 | CASSTGLAYNEQFF
TRBJ2-3 | TRBV24-1 | CATSDSTGVQDTQYF
TRBJ2-1 | TRBV12-3/TRBV12-4 | CASSFIFNEQFF
TRBJ1-5 | TRBV7-9 | CASSSDRGGNQPQHF
TRBJ1-5 | TRBV19 | CASSPVDRGRNQPQHF
TRBJ2-3 | TRBV3-1/TRBV3-2 | CASSPNSGGYTDTQYF
TRBJ2-1 | TRBV7-3 | CASSGGLAAYNEQFF
TRBJ1-5 | TRBV2 | CASSERGPSNQPQHF
TRBJ2-1 | TRBV7-3 | CASSSKAGEQFF
TRBJ1-4 | TRBV10-3 | CASGAGVEDEKLFF
TRBJ2-1 | TRBV7-3 | CASSLRARGTSGAPEQFF
TRBJ1-1 | TRBV5-1 | CASSPRYSRMNTEAFF